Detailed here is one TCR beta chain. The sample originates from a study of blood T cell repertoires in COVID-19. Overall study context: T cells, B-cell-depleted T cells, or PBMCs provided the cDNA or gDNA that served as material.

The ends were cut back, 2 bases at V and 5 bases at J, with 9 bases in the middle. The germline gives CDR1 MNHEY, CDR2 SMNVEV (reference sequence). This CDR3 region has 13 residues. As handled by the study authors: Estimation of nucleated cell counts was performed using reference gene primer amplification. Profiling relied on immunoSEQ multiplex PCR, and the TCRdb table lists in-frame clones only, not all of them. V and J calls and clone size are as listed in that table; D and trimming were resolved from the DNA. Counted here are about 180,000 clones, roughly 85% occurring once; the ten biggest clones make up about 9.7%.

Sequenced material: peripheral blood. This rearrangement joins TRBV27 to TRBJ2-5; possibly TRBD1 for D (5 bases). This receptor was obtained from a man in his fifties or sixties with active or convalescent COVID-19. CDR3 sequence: CASSLRGSETQYF. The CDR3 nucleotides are TGTGCCAGCAGTTTAAGGGGTTCGGAGACCCAGTACTTC.